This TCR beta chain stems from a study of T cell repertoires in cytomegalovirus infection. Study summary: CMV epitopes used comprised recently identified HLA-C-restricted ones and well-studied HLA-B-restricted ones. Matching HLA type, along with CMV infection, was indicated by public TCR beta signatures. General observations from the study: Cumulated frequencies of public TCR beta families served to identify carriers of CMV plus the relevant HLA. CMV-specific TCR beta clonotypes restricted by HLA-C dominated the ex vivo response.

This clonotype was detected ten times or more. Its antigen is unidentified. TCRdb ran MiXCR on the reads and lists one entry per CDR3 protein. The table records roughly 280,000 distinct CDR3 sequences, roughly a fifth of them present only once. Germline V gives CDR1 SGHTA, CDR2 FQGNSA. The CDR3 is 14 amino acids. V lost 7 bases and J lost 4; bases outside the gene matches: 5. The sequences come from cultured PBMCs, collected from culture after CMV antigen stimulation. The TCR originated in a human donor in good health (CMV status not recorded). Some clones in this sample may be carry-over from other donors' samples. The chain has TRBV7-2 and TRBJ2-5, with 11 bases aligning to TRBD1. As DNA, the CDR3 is TGTGCCAGCATCCAGGACAGGGGGCGAGAGACCCAGTACTTC. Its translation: CASIQDRGRETQYF. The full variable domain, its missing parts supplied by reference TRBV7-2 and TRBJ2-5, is GAGVSQSPSNKVTEKGKDVELRCDPISGHTALYWYRQSLGQGLEFLIYFQGNSAPDKSGLPSDRFSAERTGGSVSTLTIQRTQQEDSAVYLCASIQDRGRETQYFGPGTRLLVL.